These 30 T cell receptor beta chains came from one sample sequenced in a study of multiple sclerosis patients with progressive multifocal leukoencephalopathy. TCRdb keeps only in-frame clones here, not all; method: immunoSEQ multiplex PCR. Of about 30,000 clones listed, around 90% are singletons. Time point reported: 12 to 13 months of natalizumab therapy. The source was PBMCs, collected from a patient treated with natalizumab. The receptors stem from a human donor with multiple sclerosis.

This sequence joins TRBV19 and TRBJ1-2; a possible D gene is TRBD1 (5 bases). The V end lost 7 bases, the J end lost 4 bases, and 13 bases lay between the germline ends. Germline V CDR1 and CDR2: LNHDA, SQIVND (reference sequence). This CDR3 is 13 amino acids long. CDR3 sequence reads: CASIGGDPYGYTF. The CDR3 DNA follows: TGTGCCAGTATTGGGGGGGACCCCTATGGCTACACCTTC.

The chain employs TRBV6-4 and TRBJ1-2; 7 nucleotides align to TRBD1. The CDR3 contains 16 residues. The germline CDR1 and CDR2 sequences are MRHNA and SNTAGT. The V gene end was trimmed by 6 bases and the J gene end by 8 bases; junction bases not matched to a gene: 18. The CDR3 nucleotides read TGTGCCAGCAGAAAAACAGGCAGGGGGGACCATATGGGCTACACCTTC. Amino acids: CASRKTGRGDHMGYTF.

This clone was observed a single time. The rearrangement links TRBV19 to TRBJ1-4, with 7 nucleotides matching TRBD1. Germline V gene lookup returns CDR1 LNHDA and CDR2 SQIVND (reference sequence). Trimming removed 6 bases from V and 7 bases from J; junction bases left unmatched: 11. This CDR3 contains 15 residues. The CDR3 loop reads CASSTGLGTVEKLFF. The CDR3 DNA sequence: TGTGCCAGTAGCACCGGACTCGGGACAGTTGAAAAACTGTTTTTT.

The chain uses TRBV9 and TRBJ1-6, with D tentatively TRBD1 (5 bases). From germline, CDR1 is SGDLS and CDR2 YYNGEE. The CDR3 covers 15 residues. The ends were cut back, 3 bases at V and 6 bases at J, with 13 bases in the middle. CDR3: CASSAGPPGNSPLHF. DNA for the CDR3: TGTGCCAGCAGCGCGGGACCGCCAGGTAATTCACCCCTCCACTTT.

The genes are TRBV7-2 and TRBJ1-5, with 7 bases that match TRBD1. With V trimmed by 5 bases and J by 2 bases, 6 bases remained unmatched. The CDR3 length is 15 residues. In germline, CDR1 is SGHTA, CDR2 FQGNSA. Here the CDR3 DNA reads TGTGCCAGCAGCCTGCGCGACAGGGGCAATCAGCCCCAGCATTTT. This encodes CASSLRDRGNQPQHF.

The chain is built from TRBV7-9 and TRBJ1-1; D is perhaps TRBD1 (6 bases). Trimming removed 1 base at V and 2 bases at J, with 11 bases between. Germline V gene data show CDR1 as SEHNR and CDR2 as FQNEAQ (reference sequence). The CDR3 is 15 residues long. The CDR3 sequence is CASSLGADRNTEAFF. CDR3 in DNA: TGTGCCAGCAGCTTAGGAGCGGACAGAAACACTGAAGCTTTCTTT.

V and J are TRBV5-1 and TRBJ2-1; D gene uncertain. This CDR3 has 16 amino acids. V was shortened by 0 bases and J by 4 bases, with 14 bases between the two germline ends. Looked up from germline, CDR1 is SGHRS and CDR2 is YFSETQ. The CDR3 nucleotides are TGCGCCAGCAGCTTGGGAGGACGCTCGAATTACAATGAGCAGTTCTTC. Encoded protein: CASSLGGRSNYNEQFF.

The rearrangement joins TRBV7-2 to TRBJ2-5; 8 bases align to TRBD2. V was pared by 1 base and J by 1 base, with 2 bases of the junction left unmatched. Germline CDR1 and CDR2: SGHTA and FQGNSA. The length of the CDR3 is 15 residues. The CDR3: CASSLVGGAQETQYF. CDR3 DNA: TGTGCCAGCAGCTTAGTCGGGGGGGCCCAAGAGACCCAGTACTTC.

The chain employs TRBV5-6 and TRBJ1-2, with no clear D. This CDR3 comprises 12 residues. The V end was cut by 5 bases, the J end by 7 bases, with 12 bases between. Germline V gives CDR1 SGHDT, CDR2 YYEEEE. The CDR3: CASSLRWSGYTF. CDR3 DNA: TGTGCCAGCAGTCTTAGGTGGAGTGGCTACACCTTC.

This clone showed up just once. V gene TRBV7-2 combines with J gene TRBJ1-2, with a possible D match to TRBD1 (6 bases). CDR3 length: 15 amino acids. V lost 5 bases, J lost 3 bases, and 16 bases lay in between. CDR1 and CDR2 (germline): SGHTA, FQGNSA. CDR3 protein: CASSPNPQGYYGYTF. CDR3 in DNA: TGTGCCAGCAGCCCAAACCCCCAGGGGTACTATGGCTACACCTTC.

Concerning this clone: One end of the junction is discordant with germline, which a read error may explain. The chain has TRBV5-1 and TRBJ2-1; TRBD1 might be the D (5 bases). The germline gives CDR1 SGHRS, CDR2 YFSETQ. The CDR3 is made up of 14 amino acids. This CDR3 is CASRLDISYNEQFF. The DNA for the CDR3 is TGCGCCAGCAGGTTGGACATTTCCTACAATGAGCAGTTCTTC.

The rearrangement joins TRBV28 to TRBJ2-2, with a possible D match to TRBD2 (5 bases). The CDR3 totals 12 residues. The germline CDR1 and CDR2 sequences are MDHEN and SYDVKM. V was trimmed by 10 bases and J by 6 bases, leaving 12 bases between them. The CDR3: CATRFGAGELFF. The CDR3 DNA follows: TGTGCCACCCGATTCGGGGCCGGGGAGCTGTTTTTT.

The CDR3 sequence: CASSVVLRDRRFGEQYF. DNA for the CDR3: TGTGCCAGCAGCGTTGTACTCCGGGACAGGAGGTTCGGGGAGCAGTACTTC. V gene TRBV9 combines with J gene TRBJ2-7, with 8 bases lining up with TRBD1. This CDR3 has 17 residues. The germline CDR1 and CDR2 sequences are SGDLS and YYNGEE. V shed 2 bases and J 7 bases; nucleotides not matched to a gene: 17.

The J gene is TRBJ2-7, the V gene TRBV19; 11 bases are shared with TRBD1. Germline assignment: CDR1 LNHDA and CDR2 SQIVND (reference sequence). The junction had 10 bases not matched to a gene; V was cut back by 5 bases and J by 4 bases. The CDR3 runs to 16 residues. CDR3: CASSQLIGQGAYEQYF. For the CDR3, the DNA is TGTGCCAGTAGTCAGCTCATTGGACAGGGGGCTTACGAGCAGTACTTC.

V is TRBV11-3 and J is TRBJ2-1, with 10 bases matching TRBD2. V dropped 1 base and J dropped 8; count of bases not matched to a gene: 5. CDR3 size: 15 residues. Germline V gene data show CDR1 as SGHNT and CDR2 as YENEEA. The CDR3 is CASSLGRTSGHEQFF. Here the CDR3 DNA reads TGTGCCAGCAGCTTAGGAAGGACTAGCGGCCATGAGCAGTTCTTC. Filled out from reference TRBV11-3 and TRBJ2-1, the complete variable domain reads EAGVVQSPRYKIIEKKQPVAFWCNPISGHNTLYWYLQNLGQGPELLIRYENEEAVDDSQLPKDRFSAERLKGVDSTLKIQPAELGDSAVYLCASSLGRTSGHEQFFGPGTRLTVL.

V usage is TRBV4-1 and J usage is TRBJ2-5, with 8 bases identical to TRBD1. The CDR3 contains 14 residues. Germline values: CDR1 MGHRA, CDR2 YSYEKL. V lost 1 base, J lost 6 bases, and 4 bases stayed unmatched. The DNA of the CDR3 is TGCGCCAGCAGCCAAGGACAGGGGATGAAGACCCAGTACTTC. It translates to CASSQGQGMKTQYF.

This clone has only a few counts. The chain joins TRBV19 to TRBJ1-6; no definite D call. The ends were cut back, 5 bases at V and 6 bases at J, with 11 bases in the middle. From germline, CDR1 is LNHDA and CDR2 SQIVND (reference sequence). This CDR3 is 14 amino acids long. In nucleotides, the CDR3 is TGTGCCAGTAGTCGGGGAAAGGGTAATTCACCCCTCCACTTT. This codes for CASSRGKGNSPLHF.

The chain has TRBV7-9 and TRBJ2-7; 7 bases match TRBD1. Germline V lookup: CDR1 SEHNR, CDR2 FQNEAQ (reference sequence). After removal of 3 bases from V and 3 bases from J, the junction contained 11 bases not matched to a gene. There are 16 residues in the CDR3. The CDR3 protein is CASSLDGQVLFYEQYF. The CDR3 DNA reads as TGTGCCAGCAGCTTGGATGGACAGGTGCTATTCTACGAGCAGTACTTC.

The V call is TRBV9, the J call TRBJ2-7, with 7 bases that match TRBD1. V lost 1 base, J lost 0 bases, and 4 bases stayed unmatched. Germline CDR1 SGDLS, CDR2 YYNGEE. The CDR3 is 15 amino acids. CDR3 nucleotides: TGTGCCAGCAGCGTATCCGGGACAGTCTCCTACGAGCAGTACTTC. This translates into CASSVSGTVSYEQYF. The entire variable domain, with the rest obtained from reference TRBV9 and TRBJ2-7, is as follows: DSGVTQTPKHLITATGQRVTLRCSPRSGDLSVYWYQQSLDQGLQFLIQYYNGEERAKGNILERFSAQQFPDLHSELNLSSLELGDSALYFCASSVSGTVSYEQYFGPGTRLTVT.

In this sample, this clone turned up once. The genes are TRBV18 and TRBJ2-1; D remains unclear. The germline gives CDR1 KGHSH, CDR2 LQKENI. V lost 0 bases and J 3 bases, leaving 15 bases between the germline ends. CDR3 length: 17 amino acids. The CDR3 DNA sequence: TGTGCCAGCTCACCACCGACGGGCCAGAGAATCTACAATGAGCAGTTCTTC. This sequence encodes CASSPPTGQRIYNEQFF.

This chain uses TRBV7-6 with TRBJ1-4, with D possibly being TRBD1 (5 bases). Germline CDR1 reads SGHVS; CDR2 reads FNYEAQ. The CDR3 extends over 14 amino acids. The V gene lost 4 bases and the J gene lost 5 bases, with 11 bases spanning the gap. The DNA for the CDR3 is TGTGCCAGCAGCTCCGGGACGGGAAATGAAAAACTGTTTTTT. Protein: CASSSGTGNEKLFF.

This rearrangement joins TRBV28 to TRBJ1-2, with 9 bases that match TRBD1. This CDR3 contains 15 residues. V gave up 5 bases and J gave up 4 bases; unmatched junction bases: 8. CDR1 and CDR2 from the germline V gene are MDHEN and SYDVKM. CDR3 bases: TGTGCCAGCAGTCTTACACAGGGGGCAGGCTATGGCTACACCTTC. This encodes CASSLTQGAGYGYTF.

To note about this clone: The sample has other DNA sequences that encode this CDR3 too. The rearrangement uses TRBV6-1 and TRBJ2-5, with 9 positions matching TRBD2. V lost 1 base, J lost 4 bases, and 1 base stayed unmatched. Germline CDR1 and CDR2: MNHNS and SASEGT. This CDR3 has 14 residues. In DNA, the CDR3 is TGTGCCAGCAGTGAAGGCGGGGGGGCAGAGACCCAGTACTTC. Translating gives CASSEGGGAETQYF.

The rearrangement joins TRBV7-9 to TRBJ1-1; D is undetermined. The CDR3 consists of 14 residues. Trimming took 5 bases from V and 7 from J, leaving 17 bases between them. Germline V gene data show CDR1 as SEHNR and CDR2 as FQNEAQ (reference sequence). In nucleotides, the CDR3 is TGTGCCAGCAGCCCGATAGGACCGAGGAGTGAAGCTTTCTTT. Its protein is CASSPIGPRSEAFF.

This chain links TRBV7-2 with TRBJ1-1; TRBD1 matches at 9 bases. Germline trimming cut 4 bases from V and 0 bases from J; bases unmatched to any gene: 0. Germline V gene lookup returns CDR1 SGHTA and CDR2 FQGNSA. The length of the CDR3 is 14 residues. The DNA of the CDR3 is TGTGCCAGCAGCTGGGACAGGGTGAACACTGAAGCTTTCTTT. Protein sequence: CASSWDRVNTEAFF.

V gene TRBV5-5 combines with J gene TRBJ1-4; D is perhaps TRBD1 (5 bases). Per germline, CDR1 SGHKS and CDR2 YYEKEE (reference sequence). The V and J ends lost 4 bases and 1 base respectively, with 17 bases between them. The CDR3 contains 17 residues. CDR3 sequence: CASSNQGALGTNEKLFF. The CDR3 bases are TGTGCCAGCAGCAATCAGGGAGCCCTTGGAACTAATGAAAAACTGTTTTTT.

The V gene is TRBV9, the J gene TRBJ2-7, with D perhaps TRBD2 (6 bases). Trimming stripped 1 base from V and 4 bases from J, with 12 bases between. The CDR3 is 14 residues long. Germline V gene data show CDR1 as SGDLS and CDR2 as YYNGEE. The CDR3 DNA reads as TGTGCCAGCAGCGTAAGTAGCGGTCCGTACGAGCAGTACTTC. Its translation is CASSVSSGPYEQYF.

The chain combines TRBV21-1 with TRBJ1-6. TRBV21-1 is listed as a pseudogene. The CDR3 covers 18 residues. This CDR3 is CASSNSGTGSSYNSPLHF. The CDR3 nucleotides are TGTGCCAGCAGCAACTCGGGGACCGGTAGCTCCTATAATTCACCCCTCCACTTT.

V and J are TRBV9 and TRBJ1-2, with D possibly TRBD1 on 6 matching bases. CDR1 SGDLS and CDR2 YYNGEE come from the germline V gene. V was cut by 3 bases and J by 5 bases, with 17 bases left in between. This CDR3 has 15 residues. This chain's CDR3 is CASSARQEPTYGYTF. In DNA, the CDR3 is TGTGCCAGCAGCGCAAGACAGGAACCAACTTATGGCTACACCTTC.

This chain uses TRBV19 with TRBJ1-1; TRBD1 is a possible D gene (6 bases). The germline V gene encodes CDR1 LNHDA and CDR2 SQIVND (reference sequence). CDR3 length: 15 residues. Trimming pared 1 base from V and 0 bases from J, leaving 9 bases between. CDR3: CASSIVGAVNTEAFF. CDR3 sequence (DNA): TGTGCCAGTAGTATAGTGGGGGCCGTGAACACTGAAGCTTTCTTT.